The rows below give T cell receptor beta chains drawn from one sample of a study of T cell clonotyping in hematopoietic cell transplantation. The method was immunoSEQ multiplex PCR; TCRdb's version includes in-frame clones alone and lacks a portion of them. The data hold 11,000 to 15,000 clones, with about 93% observed a single time. Sequenced here: PBMCs, sampled 30 days after allogeneic stem cell transplant. Receptors were obtained from a male patient aged 60 to 75 who had an allogeneic stem cell transplant from an unrelated donor, so the T cells may come from the graft donor. Some clones in this sample may be carry-over from other donors' samples. Each CDR3 is given without its conserved first and last residue.

v_call: TRBV7-2
j_call: TRBJ2-3
cdr3_length: 16
cdr3_aa: ASSSRTSGGRGTDTQY

v_call: TRBV7-6
j_call: TRBJ2-3
cdr3_length: 18
cdr3_aa: ASSFPRTGTGTGEPDTQY

v_call: TRBV5-8
j_call: TRBJ1-1
cdr3_length: 16
cdr3_aa: ASSLVPGQLKGNTEAF

v_call: TRBV19
j_call: TRBJ2-7
cdr3_length: 12
cdr3_aa: ASSPPMKSYEQY

v_call: TRBV27
j_call: TRBJ1-4
cdr3_length: 13
cdr3_aa: ASSFNGGMYEKLF

v_call: TRBV5-4
j_call: TRBJ1-4
cdr3_length: 15
cdr3_aa: ASSAGQGATTNEKLF

v_call: TRBV5-6
j_call: TRBJ1-1
cdr3_length: 14
cdr3_aa: ASSSILGGRNTEAF

v_call: TRBV7-6
j_call: TRBJ2-2
cdr3_length: 12
cdr3_aa: ASSVTGPTGELF

v_call: TRBV5-1
j_call: TRBJ2-5
cdr3_length: 12
cdr3_aa: ASSLDLGRETQY

v_call: TRBV9
j_call: TRBJ1-2
cdr3_length: 14
cdr3_aa: ASSADPGQGNYGYT

v_call: TRBV20-1
j_call: TRBJ1-3
cdr3_length: 9
cdr3_aa: SASQGNTIY

v_call: TRBV25-1
j_call: TRBJ1-2
cdr3_length: 10
cdr3_aa: ASRDRELGYT

v_call: TRBV11-2
j_call: TRBJ2-6
cdr3_length: 15
cdr3_aa: ASPHRSRGPGANVLT

v_call: TRBV29-1
j_call: TRBJ2-7
cdr3_length: 11
cdr3_aa: SVDDRWAGEQY

v_call: TRBV2
j_call: TRBJ1-5
cdr3_length: 13
cdr3_aa: ASSPLPRGGQPQH

v_call: TRBV6-5
j_call: TRBJ2-2
cdr3_length: 12
cdr3_aa: ASSLMGAGGELF

v_call: TRBV5-1
j_call: TRBJ1-1
cdr3_length: 12
cdr3_aa: ASSLRDRNTEAF

v_call: TRBV4-3
j_call: TRBJ1-6
cdr3_length: 13
cdr3_aa: ASSQDSGTGSPLH

v_call: TRBV2
j_call: TRBJ2-1
cdr3_length: 12
cdr3_aa: ASVAGGPVNEQF

v_call: TRBV5-1
j_call: TRBJ2-7
cdr3_length: 12
cdr3_aa: ASSQGTGFSEQY

v_call: TRBV6-1
j_call: TRBJ2-5
cdr3_length: 13
cdr3_aa: ASSERPGLQETQY

v_call: TRBV2
j_call: TRBJ2-7
cdr3_length: 13
cdr3_aa: ASSVLAEPGEEQY

v_call: TRBV10-3
j_call: TRBJ2-2
cdr3_length: 13
cdr3_aa: AISEETGWTGELF

v_call: TRBV6-5
j_call: TRBJ1-2
cdr3_length: 14
cdr3_aa: ASSYSKGASADGYT

v_call: TRBV19
j_call: TRBJ2-2
cdr3_length: 13
cdr3_aa: ASRDRGVDTGELF

v_call: TRBV2
j_call: TRBJ2-7
cdr3_length: 11
cdr3_aa: ASRMASSYEQY

v_call: TRBV2
j_call: TRBJ2-1
cdr3_length: 13
cdr3_aa: ASSELGLAGGEQF

v_call: TRBV29-1
j_call: TRBJ1-2
cdr3_length: 10
cdr3_aa: SVERNNYGYT

v_call: TRBV19
j_call: TRBJ2-2
cdr3_length: 12
cdr3_aa: ASRDRTNTGELF

v_call: TRBV5-8
j_call: TRBJ1-2
cdr3_length: 12
cdr3_aa: ASSWTGVGYGYT

v_call: TRBV20-1
j_call: TRBJ1-2
cdr3_length: 9
cdr3_aa: SARGAKGYT

v_call: TRBV6-6
j_call: TRBJ1-6
cdr3_length: 14
cdr3_aa: ASSYSGQGYNSPLH

v_call: TRBV10-3
j_call: TRBJ1-1
cdr3_length: 9
cdr3_aa: AISGNTEAF

v_call: TRBV27
j_call: TRBJ2-2
cdr3_length: 12
cdr3_aa: ASSFSTNTGELF

v_call: TRBV11-2
j_call: TRBJ2-7
cdr3_length: 10
cdr3_aa: ASSLQGYEQY

v_call: TRBV28
j_call: TRBJ2-7
cdr3_length: 12
cdr3_aa: ASRRSTPPKEQY